This entry lists 4 T cell receptor beta chains sequenced from one sample in a study of blood T cells in healthy people across ages. A J-beta primer mix and a sample-barcoded 5' primer were used in a second PCR of roughly 6 to 11 cycles. TCRdb recomputed calls from the 5' RACE reads with MiXCR, one row per CDR3 protein. The table has 650,000 to 700,000 distinct CDR3 sequences, 32% seen once. The sequenced material came from blood. The receptor set was obtained from a woman older than 75 in good health.

This clonotype was recorded at least ten times. The gene calls are TRBV27 and TRBJ2-7; maybe TRBD2 (5 bases). From germline, CDR1 is MNHEY and CDR2 SMNVEV (reference sequence). The CDR3 runs to 15 residues. Trimming shortened V by 3 bases and J by 3 bases, and 15 bases separated the two germline ends. CDR3 coding DNA: TGTGCCAGCAGTTTTCGGCTAGCAGAAGGCTACGAGCAGTACTTC. Protein sequence: CASSFRLAEGYEQYF.

Many counts were recorded for this clonotype. This chain links TRBV7-8 with TRBJ2-1; TRBD1 might be the D (6 bases). Germline loops: CDR1 SGHVS, CDR2 FQNEAQ. Deletions cut 5 bases from V and 8 bases from J, with 19 bases between. The CDR3 is 15 amino acids. The CDR3 protein is CASSLIDGTLDEQFF. As DNA, the CDR3 is TGTGCCAGCAGCCTGATCGATGGGACACTCGATGAGCAGTTCTTC.

The chain's CDR3 is CASSGGEGHGGQYF. CDR3 in DNA: TGTGCCAGCAGCGGGGGAGAGGGTCATGGAGGGCAGTACTTC. V gene TRBV9 combines with J gene TRBJ2-5, with a tentative D call TRBD2 (6 bases). This CDR3 is built from 14 residues. Germline V gene sequence: CDR1 SGDLS, CDR2 YYNGEE. V lost 3 bases to trimming and J lost 11 bases, with 20 bases between them.

This clonotype was observed a handful of times. This chain links TRBV20-1 with TRBJ2-3; 8 bases agree with TRBD2. There are 17 residues in the CDR3. Trimming at V came to 1 base and at J to 2 bases, leaving 11 bases not matched to a gene. Germline V gives CDR1 DFQATT, CDR2 SNEGSKA (reference sequence). The CDR3 loop reads CSARVPFGGGLTDTQYF. The CDR3 region has the DNA TGCAGTGCTAGAGTTCCTTTTGGCGGGGGGCTCACAGATACGCAGTATTTT.